A single sample is the source of the 6 T cell receptor beta chains below, sequenced in a study of cytomegalovirus exposure and HLA in healthy donors. Assay used: immunoSEQ multiplex PCR; TCRdb lists only in-frame clones, some missing. Of under 350,000 clones detected, approximately 83% appear once; the ten largest clones hold roughly 1%. The sequenced material came from PBMCs. The source is a woman under 30 in good health and CMV-seronegative.

This clone has just one count. CDR3 region: CASSPTGSLGTEAFF. CDR3 sequence (DNA): TGTGCCAGCTCACCGACAGGGTCATTGGGCACTGAAGCTTTCTTT. The chain carries TRBV18 and TRBJ1-1, with 7 bases that match TRBD1. The CDR3 has 15 residues. Germline loops: CDR1 KGHSH, CDR2 LQKENI. The J segment lost 4 bases and the V segment lost 3 bases, leaving 8 bases of the junction unmatched.

This chain joins TRBV7-9 and TRBJ2-1; D unclear. This CDR3 has 17 amino acids. The ends were cut back, 1 base at V and 3 bases at J, with 16 bases in the middle. Germline V CDR1 and CDR2: SEHNR, FQNEAQ (reference sequence). CDR3 sequence: CASSLEIRSTGYNEQFF. CDR3 DNA: TGTGCCAGCAGCTTAGAAATCAGGTCTACCGGCTACAATGAGCAGTTCTTC. The full variable domain, with the rest looked up from reference TRBV7-9 and TRBJ2-1, is DTGVSQNPRHKITKRGQNVTFRCDPISEHNRLYWYRQTLGQGPEFLTYFQNEAQLEKSRLLSDRFSAERPKGSFSTLEIQRTEQGDSAMYLCASSLEIRSTGYNEQFFGPGTRLTVL.

The genes are TRBV19 and TRBJ1-2, with 8 bases identical to TRBD1. Losses at the gene ends were 5 bases for V and 7 bases for J; bases not matched to a gene: 6. The CDR3 runs to 13 residues. Germline V gene lookup returns CDR1 LNHDA and CDR2 SQIVND (reference sequence). CDR3 sequence (DNA): TGTGCCAGTAGTTCGACAGGGGAGGGTGGCTACACCTTC. Translation gives CASSSTGEGGYTF.

The chain uses TRBV5-6 and TRBJ1-2; D gene uncertain. The CDR3 extends over 13 amino acids. Trimming removed 0 bases at V and 2 bases at J, with 5 bases between. The V gene's germline CDR1 is SGHDT and CDR2 YYEEEE. The CDR3 loop is CASSLVSNYGYTF. CDR3 coding DNA: TGTGCCAGCAGCTTGGTGTCGAACTATGGCTACACCTTC.

This clone was recorded once. The chain uses TRBV7-9 and TRBJ2-1; unclear D gene. CDR1 SEHNR and CDR2 FQNEAQ come from the germline V gene (reference sequence). V lost 1 base to trimming and J lost 10 bases, with 11 bases between them. CDR3 length: 13 residues. CDR3 region: CASSLGVASEQFF. CDR3 DNA: TGTGCCAGCAGCTTAGGCGTCGCCTCCGAGCAGTTCTTC.

CDR3 sequence reads: CASSPHSTGRDTQYF. Here the CDR3 DNA reads TGTGCCAGCAGTCCACACTCGACAGGCAGAGATACGCAGTATTTT. This chain uses TRBV6-5 with TRBJ2-3; a possible D gene is TRBD1 (6 bases). Germline CDR1 reads MNHEY; CDR2 reads SVGAGI. Trimming took 5 bases from V and 5 from J, leaving 17 bases between them. The CDR3 consists of 15 residues.